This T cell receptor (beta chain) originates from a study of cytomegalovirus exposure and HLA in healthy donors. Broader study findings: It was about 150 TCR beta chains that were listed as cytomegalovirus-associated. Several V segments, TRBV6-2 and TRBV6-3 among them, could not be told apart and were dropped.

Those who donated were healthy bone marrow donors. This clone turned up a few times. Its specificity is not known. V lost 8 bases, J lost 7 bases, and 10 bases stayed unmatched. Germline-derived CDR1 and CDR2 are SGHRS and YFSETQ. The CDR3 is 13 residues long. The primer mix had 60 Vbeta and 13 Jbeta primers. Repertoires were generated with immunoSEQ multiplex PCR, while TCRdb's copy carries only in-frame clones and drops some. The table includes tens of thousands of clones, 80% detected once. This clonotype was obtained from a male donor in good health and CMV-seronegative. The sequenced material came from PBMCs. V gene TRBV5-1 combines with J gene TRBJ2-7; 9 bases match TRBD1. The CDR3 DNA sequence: TGCGCCAGTGGACAGGGGCTGAAGGCGGAGCAGTACTTC. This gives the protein CASGQGLKAEQYF.